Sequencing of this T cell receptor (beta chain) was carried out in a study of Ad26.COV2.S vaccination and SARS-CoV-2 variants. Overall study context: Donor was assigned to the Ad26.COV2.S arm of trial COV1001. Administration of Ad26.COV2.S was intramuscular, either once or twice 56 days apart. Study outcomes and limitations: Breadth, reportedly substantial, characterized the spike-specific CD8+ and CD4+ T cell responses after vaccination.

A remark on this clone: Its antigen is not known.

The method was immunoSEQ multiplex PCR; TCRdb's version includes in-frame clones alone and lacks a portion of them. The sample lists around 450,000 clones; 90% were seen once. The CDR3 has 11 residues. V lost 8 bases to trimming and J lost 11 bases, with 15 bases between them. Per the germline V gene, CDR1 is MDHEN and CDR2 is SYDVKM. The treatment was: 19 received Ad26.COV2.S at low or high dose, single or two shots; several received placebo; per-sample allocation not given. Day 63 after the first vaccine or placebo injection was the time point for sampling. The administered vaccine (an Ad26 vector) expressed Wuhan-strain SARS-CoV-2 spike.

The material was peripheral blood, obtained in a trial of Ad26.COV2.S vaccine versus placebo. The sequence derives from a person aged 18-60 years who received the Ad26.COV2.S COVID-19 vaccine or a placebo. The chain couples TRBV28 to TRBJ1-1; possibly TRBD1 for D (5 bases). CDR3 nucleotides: TGTGCCAGCCTTGGGGCGTTCGGGGCTTTCTTT. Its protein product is CASLGAFGAFF.